This T cell receptor beta chain emerged from a study of T cells in Graves' hyperthyroidism and ophthalmopathy (dated by TCRdb to about 2019). As for the study more broadly: Peripheral blood was collected at initial diagnosis, before any treatment. To identify TCR V-J signatures that set the groups apart, the researchers used a discovery cohort of roughly 100 patients, made up of around 42 with Graves' ophthalmopathy and some 58 with stable Graves' hyperthyroidism. Whether ophthalmopathy could be predicted prospectively was tested in an independent validation cohort made up of under 20 hyperthyroidism patients plus 17 patients who later progressed to ophthalmopathy. The 100 discovery patients were divided at random into training and test sets in a 7:3 ratio. In about six Graves' hyperthyroidism patients, the study also compared T-cell repertoires from thyroid tissue with T-cell repertoires from blood. Once sampling was done, hyperthyroidism patients were given methimazole at a starting dose of 30 mg daily, whereas ophthalmopathy patients were given high-dose intravenous methylprednisolone. According to the paper, TCR Vbeta CDR3 sequencing was carried out on about 140 peripheral blood samples, which came from 40 to 45 ophthalmopathy, under 85 hyperthyroidism and some 17 progressor patients. Results the study describes overall, beyond this receptor: No statistical method was used to fix the sample size in advance, and group allocation was not hidden from the investigators. Ophthalmopathy was separated from stable hyperthyroidism by a 13 V-J signature model, with over 85% sensitivity and around 81% specificity obtained in cross-validation and 80%/75% obtained in testing. During validation, the model predicted progression to ophthalmopathy a median of approximately six months ahead of onset, with around 71% sensitivity and less than 85% specificity. Blood samples also contained most of the expanded thyroid clonotypes (frequency above 0.001), which suggests that blood repertoires may reflect thyroid immune responses.

Remarks on this clonotype: Its antigen remains undetermined. The sample holds no much larger clone one base away, and base qualities are not on file.

The TCR beta CDR3 regions were amplified from RNA transcripts. The first round of RT-PCR for the TCR CDR3 was performed with the HTBI primer set and the Qiagen OneStep RT-PCR kit. Libraries were constructed in a second round of multiplex PCR, after which size selection and purification were performed. Sequencing of the libraries was done on an Illumina HiSeq2000 using paired-end 100 bp reads. Concerning the study's data processing: Raw data were processed with SOAPnuke, discarding reads with adapters, uncalled bases, mean Phred below 15, or no exact constant-primer or identifier match. COPE v1.2.5 was used to merge the high-quality paired reads, and each unique nucleotide sequence was defined as a clonotype. Clonotypes were aligned to IMGT TRBV, TRBD and TRBJ reference segments using MiTCR v1.1. The analysis included only V-J combinations with a frequency above 0.0001, which together covered roughly 99% of the repertoires. A TCS score was defined as the ratio between F50 (clonal expansion) and ExV (chaos), using BLOSUM62-based TCRdist between CDR3 peptides within each V-J. Welch's t-statistics and random forest reduced around 520 V-J features to 13, which were used in a naive Bayes classifier (R e1071). TCRdb trimmed the raw reads at Q25, called clones with MiXCR and kept productive beta chains. Here each entry gathers all rows of one CDR3 protein and keeps the most common genes and DNA. TCRdb, not the original authors, processed these V and J calls. The sample table shows some 370,000 distinct CDR3 sequences, and about an eighth are seen once. 25% to 30% of the sample rests with the top ten.

CDR1 and CDR2 are drawn from the germline V gene (reference sequence): SEHNR, FQNEAQ. V gives up 3 bases and J gives up 3 bases, and the segment between their germline ends measures 11 bases. The CDR3, from cysteine to phenylalanine, totals 14 residues. The read is trimmed to its CDR3 DNA, 42 bases read in frame from base 1. In the ophthalmopathy patients, disease was moderately to severely active, with a Clinical Activity Score of 3 or more, a NOSPECS grade of 4 or more, and a duration of less than 3 months. Exclusion was applied to patients with uncontrolled infections, other autoimmune diseases, pregnancy or lactation. Clinical symptoms, serum thyroxine and TRAb, thyroid ultrasound, and orbital computed tomography formed the basis for the diagnoses. Ficoll-Paque density gradient centrifugation was used to isolate PBMCs from approximately 11 ml of fresh peripheral blood. Total RNA was extracted with Trizol reagent, and quality was checked on an Agilent 2100 Bioanalyzer.

Sequencing was carried out using blood. This sequence originates from a man between 50 and 59 years old with Graves' ophthalmopathy. The rearrangement joined TRBV7-9 to TRBJ1-2, with a tentative D gene TRBD1 over 5 matching bases. The CDR3: CASSFTGRDYGYTF. In nucleotides, the sequence is TGTGCCAGCAGCTTTACGGGCAGGGACTATGGCTACACCTTC.